This TCR beta chain was captured in a study of T cells in Graves' hyperthyroidism and ophthalmopathy. TCR beta CDR3 region amplification was performed from RNA transcripts. Initially, a first-round RT-PCR of the TCR CDR3 employed the HTBI primer set. TCRdb reprocessed the multiplex PCR reads via MiXCR and lists one record per CDR3 protein. Of around 340,000 distinct CDR3 sequences in the sample, approximately 15% were seen once. V dropped 3 bases and J dropped 8; count of bases not matched to a gene: 9. This CDR3 is built from 14 residues. The germline V gene has CDR1 KGHSH and CDR2 LQKENI. No ophthalmopathy progression within 18 months constituted stable Graves' hyperthyroidism. Diagnostic decisions used clinical symptoms, serum thyroxine and TRAb, thyroid ultrasound and orbital computed tomography. 9.5 to 10 ml fresh peripheral blood yielded the PBMCs.

This TCR came from a young woman with Graves' hyperthyroidism. The V gene is TRBV18, the J gene TRBJ1-2, with TRBD1 matching over 7 bases. Sequencing input: blood. The DNA for the CDR3 is TGTGCCAGCTCACCCGCGACAGGGTTAGGAGGCTACACCTTC. Residues: CASSPATGLGGYTF.